Each of the 2 T cell receptor beta chains below was sequenced from the same sample in a study. Amplification of TRBV12-4/TRBJ1-2 clonotypes used adaptor-ligated barcode primers. One entry per CDR3 protein results from TCRdb running MiXCR on the multiplex PCR reads. The sample has a few hundred distinct CDR3 sequences, under 6% seen once. The sequencing input was naive CD4+ T cells sorted from blood. Subset noted: naive CD4+ T cells, CD4+CD45RA+CD25-. All receptors come from a female donor with breast cancer.

This clonotype qualifies as large. V and J are TRBV12-3 or TRBV12-4 and TRBJ1-2; D gene unclear. The CDR3 extends over 14 amino acids. Trimming stripped 0 bases from V and 5 bases from J, with 10 bases between. CDR3 coding DNA: TGTGCCAGCAGTTTAGCGCTACCAGTATATGGCTACACCTTC. Translation: CASSLALPVYGYTF.

This clonotype is labeled medium-sized. The chain couples TRBV12-3 or TRBV12-4 to TRBJ1-2; no definite D call. CDR3 length: 14 amino acids. Trimming removed 5 bases at V and 8 bases at J, with 18 bases between. The CDR3 nucleotides are TGTGCCAGCAGTCCAGCCGGCGCCCGGAAGGGCTACACCTTC. Its translation: CASSPAGARKGYTF.